This T cell receptor (beta chain) was recorded in a study of regulatory T cells in long-lasting Graves disease. The TCR beta library used iRepertoire HTBI primers with Arm-PCR amplification of CDR3. TCRdb reanalysed the multiplex PCR reads using MiXCR and keeps one entry per CDR3 protein. Among hundreds of thousands of distinct CDR3 sequences listed, under 25% were seen once. Time point noted: persistent/refractory GD, antithyroid drugs over 5 years with positive TRAb. PBMC RNA served as the TCR library source. In its sample, this clonotype was seen a few times. This CDR3 spans 14 amino acids. Germline CDR1 and CDR2: LNHDA and SQIVND (reference sequence). V lost 3 bases and J 3 bases, leaving 9 bases between the germline ends.

This clonotype was obtained from a female donor with Graves disease. The rearrangement uses TRBV19 and TRBJ1-5; D ambiguous. The sequences come from peripheral blood mononuclear cells (PBMCs), collected when the disease was refractory, from a patient treated with antithyroid drugs. The CDR3 reads CASSMNDPNQPQHF. The CDR3 DNA follows: TGTGCCAGTAGTATGAATGACCCCAATCAGCCCCAGCATTTT.